This T cell receptor beta chain was profiled in a study of shared clonotypes between healthy human individuals. Whole-study findings and limits: Researchers sampled blood only, noting tissue repertoires likely differ.

Replicate PCRs from sorted subsets contained roughly 200 ng DNA, which is some 32,000 T cell genomes. Profiled with immunoSEQ multiplex PCR; TCRdb holds only in-frame clones, not every one. The sample yields 2 million to 3 million clones, over 85% seen once. Donors, healthy HIV-negative adults, lacked recent acute infections or vaccinations. Turning to this clone: Its antigen is undetermined.

This CDR3 spans 15 amino acids. CDR1 is MGHRA and CDR2 is YSYEKL in the germline V gene. V shed 3 bases and J 5 bases; nucleotides not matched to a gene: 7. This chain uses TRBV4-1 with TRBJ1-2; 9 bases are shared with TRBD1. This TCR came from a young man in good health. Some clones in this sample may be carry-over from other donors' samples. Sequenced sample: naive CD4+ T cells from PBMCs. As for subset: CD45RA+ positively selected. DNA for the CDR3: TGCGCCAGCAGCCAGGACGACAGGGGGTGGTATGGCTACACCTTC. Its protein is CASSQDDRGWYGYTF.